This TCR beta chain was found in a study of cytomegalovirus exposure and HLA in healthy donors. Background on the study: The 120 validation repertoires and the 666 first-cohort repertoires shared a platform, a later analysis reported.

On this clone: What it binds is unknown.

Study-wide findings and caveats: In the roughly 120 validation repertoires, approximately 94% of cluster scores exceeded 0, per a later analysis.

Generated by immunoSEQ multiplex PCR, the TCRdb table keeps only in-frame clones and is missing some. Seen here are about 200,000 clones, roughly 83% observed once, and the top ten hold 5.5% to 7%. Sequenced material: PBMCs. This TCR was recovered from a young woman in good health and CMV-seronegative.

CDR3 coding DNA: TGTGCCAGCAGCTTAGTACTCGGGGCTAGCAATCAGCCCCAGCATTTT. Amino acids: CASSLVLGASNQPQHF. V usage is TRBV11-2 and J usage is TRBJ1-5; maybe TRBD1 (5 bases). Germline V gene data show CDR1 as SGHAT and CDR2 as FQNNGV. The length of the CDR3 is 16 residues. V lost 1 base to trimming and J lost 0 bases, with 10 bases between them.